The entry below describes one T cell receptor beta chain. It has no known antigen specificity. Base quality data are lacking; no much larger clone is found one base away. The library was built by means of the immunoSEQ multiplex PCR assay. For the multiplex PCR, a mixture combining 60 forward primers for TCR Vbeta segments and 13 reverse primers for TCR Jbeta segments was used. The CDR3 region of rearranged TCR beta genes was amplified from genomic DNA by a multiplex PCR assay. Amplified TCR beta libraries were sequenced as 87-base-pair reads on the Illumina HiSeq System. In the paper's pipeline: In a later analysis, some 80 million unique TCR beta chains were counted across the 650 to 700 repertoires, and roughly 11 million of these chains were shared by at least two donors. Raw reads were error-corrected and collapsed into unique sequences by a nearest-neighbor algorithm in which closely related sequences were merged to remove PCR and sequencing errors. V, D and J gene segments were assigned by aligning CDR3 sequences to IMGT reference sequences. For a sequence to be retained, at least a six-nucleotide match to both a V gene segment and a J gene segment was required. Rearrangements were called productive when the CDR3 lacked stop codons and stayed in frame with V and J; all others were non-productive. CDR3 was defined according to IMGT convention as the region running from the second conserved V-encoded cysteine to the conserved J-encoded phenylalanine. The earlier analysis of 587 of the donors excluded sequences that lacked an unambiguous match to a single V gene segment. In an earlier analysis of 587 of the donors, a V segment was called functional when productive rearrangements were above 56.7%, and segregating when the standard deviation between donors exceeded 5%. A statistical classification framework was built for diagnosing cytomegalovirus status from the catalog of TCR beta chain sequences. In a later analysis, V and J genes were assigned by comparing TCR nucleotide sequences against IMGT/GENE-DB human TR gene sequences. In a later analysis, CDR3 sequences and most-parsimonious VDJ recombination scenarios were assigned using the TCRdist pipeline. A later analysis defined each TCR beta chain by its CDR3 amino acid sequence plus V-gene family, and excluded reads lacking a unique V-gene family. In a later analysis, 450 to 600 highly shared, low-generation-probability nucleotide sequences were removed to address suspected cross-contamination and a sequencing artifact. For each public chain, a later analysis derived a clonal expansion index from normalized ranks of inferred template counts within each repertoire. In a later analysis, generation probabilities were computed using a VDJ recombination model fitted to out-of-frame rearrangements, and the results were checked against IGoR. In a later analysis, hypergeometric tests were used to score TCR-TCR, TCR-HLA and TCR-CMV co-occurrence, with a repertoire-size bias correction applied to TCR pairs. A later analysis estimated false discovery rates by permuting HLA or CMV assignments 20 times. In a later analysis, co-occurring TCRs were grouped using DBSCAN, and TCRdist sequence similarity was added for clustering within HLA-allele-positive subsets. For co-occurrence clustering, repertoires with fewer than 30,000 or more than 120,000 public chains were excluded, along with five repertoires with anomalous nucleotide sharing. TCRdb obtained this table from immuneACCESS and retained in-frame rearrangements with V and J assigned. These tables miss some clones; where compared with another copy, unresolved V genes account for less than half of the shortfall, and the remainder is unexplained. That table gives V, J and clone size, and the DNA gave D and trimming. A total of over 150,000 clones appear in this sample, about 80% of them only once. The leading ten clones occupy 0.95% to 1.5% of the sample.

The data were obtained in a study of cytomegalovirus exposure and HLA in healthy donors (dated by TCRdb to 2016 to 2017). Notes on the research overall: In an earlier analysis of 450 to 750 of the donors, 276 Gb of sequence data and some 120 million unique TCR beta sequences from about 180 million T cells were reported. Approximately 310 gigabases of sequencing data and approximately 93 million unique TCR sequences were included in an early release covering 550 to 650 HLA-typed donors. The genetic ancestry cluster associated with self-reported Caucasian donors included roughly four fifths of the approximately 410 genotyped donors. The study was designed to test whether signatures of past pathogen exposure could be identified by cataloging public T cell receptors. The study profiled the T cell repertoires of 500 to 800 subjects by immunosequencing and related them to cytomegalovirus serostatus. Besides the first cohort of around 670 subjects, a separate validation cohort made up of over a hundred different subjects was used. The study combined high-throughput TCR immunosequencing, statistical association of individual TCRs with disease status, and machine learning to predict cytomegalovirus infection status. In a later analysis, previously published TCR beta repertoires from roughly 710 donors were re-analyzed and high-resolution HLA genotyping was added so that TCR occurrence patterns could be studied. In the later analysis, no new phenotypic data were used to find candidate immune exposures; instead, reliance was placed on TCR beta sequences and their occurrence across donors. In an earlier analysis of roughly 540 of the donors, high-throughput TCR beta sequencing was used to judge whether each TCR beta V gene segment behaved as functional or pseudogenic. Donor age, sex, ethnicity and CMV serostatus were compiled alongside the repertoire data. A later genetic analysis used genome-wide SNP genotypes for 398 of the 666 donors, treating that subset as a discovery cohort. All discovery cohort repertoires had been generated on a single sequencing platform. HLA typing included class I and class II loci at four-digit resolution. The number of donors typed differed by locus, with roughly 629-640 for A, B, C, DRB1 and DQB1, roughly 520 for DQA1, approximately 580 for DPA1, and approximately 470 for DPB1. Roughly 5 DR-DQ haplotypes were handled as single units for association and clustering because linkage in the cohort was strong. Across under 500 genotyped donors of the cohort, an average of roughly 250,000 unique TCR beta nucleotide sequences per donor were sequenced, and approximately 17% of those sequences were non-productive. What the study reported, not specific to this receptor: Several of the top co-occurrence clusters appeared to be linked to parvovirus B19, influenza, CMV and Epstein-Barr virus, according to a later analysis. A further reported finding was that TCR beta sequences accurately predicted the HLA-A and HLA-B alleles for most subjects in the first cohort. Linkage disequilibrium might explain the correlated functional status among segregating V segments, but an unknown experimental factor could not be ruled out. Compared with equally common non-associated chains, HLA-associated TCR beta chains in a later analysis were more clonally expanded and had lower generation probabilities. In a later analysis, TCR association rates were found to vary across HLA loci, with the most associated TCRs seen for DRB1 alleles and the fewest for HLA-C alleles. Compared with the roughly 720-donor mean, donors in an Asian-associated ancestry cluster had fewer N-insertions in productive TCRs, according to a later genetic analysis. In a later genetic analysis, a missense DCLRE1C variant was associated with V-gene and J-gene trimming of TCR beta chains, and the association was replicated in an independent cohort. HLA typing was unavailable for some donors at each locus, so association tests used only the typed subset. In vitro tests confirmed that three of the cytomegalovirus-associated TCR beta chains recognize cytomegalovirus antigens. A cluster of highly shared sequence variants was judged likely to be a technical artifact of the sequencing pipeline. CMV serostatus was the only immune exposure information available for the cohort. Cytomegalovirus status was reported to be diagnosed by the classifier with high specificity and sensitivity in both the original and validation cohorts. Only TCR beta chains were sequenced in this cohort, and the absence of alpha or paired-chain data limited detectable features. Roughly uniform sequencing depth across donors was assumed in presence/absence analyses, although this assumption may not hold. In an earlier analysis of some 500 of the donors, most TCR beta V segments appeared in productive rearrangements about 87% or about 30% of the time, broadly matching IMGT annotations. Specific HLA alleles were associated with some 15,000 TCR beta sequences at a false discovery rate of 0.05 in a later analysis. In a later analysis, most CMV-associated TCR beta chains were found to appear HLA-restricted, with HLA associations seemingly driven largely by CMV exposure. Because counts were too low, some 17 rarely observed V segments, including chromosome 9 orphons, were excluded from the earlier analysis of several hundred of the donors. According to the authors, the approach could potentially be generalized to other disease states and immunological phenotypes. When HLA alleles, especially DR and DQ, strongly co-occurred, attributing TCR associations to individual alleles was difficult. Most TCR sequences were observed very rarely across donors, whereas some public TCRs were present in many individuals. The study gave a list of 150 to 200 TCR beta chains associated with cytomegalovirus.

In total, around 600 healthy bone marrow donors made up the cohort. At the time of sampling, every cohort member was nominally healthy, though immune exposures that went unrecorded were likely present. The donor was CMV seronegative and was included in the group of around 320 seronegative cohort members. A peripheral blood sample was provided by each donor, and peripheral blood mononuclear cells were used for TCR beta sequencing. The Qiagen DNeasy Blood Extraction Kit was used to extract genomic DNA from the blood cell samples. Sequencing used PBMCs. The TCR originated in a woman aged 45 to 65 in good health and CMV-seronegative.

The CDR3 sequence is CATSRTGLAEQFF. DNA sequence: TGTGCCACCAGCAGAACGGGACTAGCGGAGCAGTTCTTC. Recombination joined TRBV15 with TRBJ2-1; TRBD2 agrees with 10 junctional bases. CDR1 and CDR2, looked up from the germline V gene (reference sequence), are LNHNV and YYDKDF. Inclusive of the bounding cysteine and phenylalanine, the CDR3 is 13 residues long. The CDR3 DNA has 39 bases and is translated from base 1. From V the trimming removes 2 bases and from J it removes 10 bases, while the gene matches leave 2 bases of the junction unaccounted for.